One and the same sample provided the 26 T cell receptor beta chains below, sequenced in a study of cytomegalovirus exposure and HLA in healthy donors (dated by TCRdb to between 2016 and 2019). Library preparation used the immunoSEQ multiplex PCR assay. TCRdb mirrors the immuneACCESS table, restricted to in-frame sequences. Some clones are absent from its copies; in checked studies, under half trace to an unresolved V gene, and the reason for the others is unknown. Across this sample there are more than 85,000 clones, with roughly 87% seen only once. The top ten clones comprise 1.9% of the sample. Material: PBMCs. The receptor source for this set is a woman younger than 35 in good health and CMV-seronegative.

CDR3 region: CASSLNGGSSYEQYF. The CDR3 DNA is TGTGCCAGCAGCTTAAACGGGGGGAGCTCCTACGAGCAGTACTTC. The rearrangement uses TRBV13 and TRBJ2-7, with 7 bases that match TRBD2. This CDR3 contains 15 residues. Germline CDR1 is PRHDT and CDR2 is FYEKMQ (reference sequence). The trim removed 2 bases at V and 0 bases at J, leaving 4 bases unmatched.

This clone was detected a few times. This sequence joins TRBV6-5 and TRBJ2-7; a possible D gene is TRBD1 (5 bases). V dropped 4 bases and J dropped 4 bases, with 11 bases sitting between them. This CDR3 region has 13 residues. The V gene's germline CDR1 is MNHEY and CDR2 SVGAGI. The DNA for the CDR3 is TGTGCCAGCAGTTCGCCTACAGGTTACGAGCAGTACTTC. As protein: CASSSPTGYEQYF.

The chain combines TRBV29-1 with TRBJ1-4; D is unclear. The CDR3 has 14 amino acids. The germline gives CDR1 SQVTM, CDR2 ANQGSEA. V was pared by 6 bases and J by 7 bases, with 18 bases between. CDR3 coding DNA: TGCAGCGTGTTGACGAGGGATAGTCTTGAAAAACTGTTTTTT. Protein sequence: CSVLTRDSLEKLFF. Looking up the rest from reference TRBV29-1 and TRBJ1-4 gives the full variable domain: SAVISQKPSRDICQRGTSLTIQCQVDSQVTMMFWYRQQPGQSLTLIATANQGSEATYESGFVIDKFPISRPNLTFSTLTVSNMSPEDSSIYLCSVLTRDSLEKLFFGSGTQLSVL.

The chain combines TRBV29-1 with TRBJ1-1; tentative D call: TRBD1 (5 bases). V dropped 7 bases and J dropped 4 bases, with 16 bases sitting between them. Per the germline V gene, CDR1 is SQVTM and CDR2 is ANQGSEA. This CDR3 is built from 13 residues. CDR3 region: CSALAGGGTEAFF. CDR3 DNA: TGCAGCGCCCTAGCGGGCGGGGGCACTGAAGCTTTCTTT. Supplemented by reference TRBV29-1 and TRBJ1-1, the full variable domain reads SAVISQKPSRDICQRGTSLTIQCQVDSQVTMMFWYRQQPGQSLTLIATANQGSEATYESGFVIDKFPISRPNLTFSTLTVSNMSPEDSSIYLCSALAGGGTEAFFGQGTRLTVV.

Remarks on this clone: The same CDR3 also results from other DNA sequences found in this sample. The chain is built from TRBV9 and TRBJ2-3, with 7 bases aligning to TRBD2. This CDR3 region has 15 residues. The V and J ends lost 0 bases and 3 bases, in that order; junction bases with no gene match: 4. Germline lookup yields CDR1 SGDLS and CDR2 YYNGEE. In DNA, the CDR3 is TGTGCCAGCAGCGTAGATCGGGGAGGGACAGATACGCAGTATTTT. It translates to CASSVDRGGTDTQYF. Variable domain in full (rest from reference TRBV9 and TRBJ2-3): DSGVTQTPKHLITATGQRVTLRCSPRSGDLSVYWYQQSLDQGLQFLIQYYNGEERAKGNILERFSAQQFPDLHSELNLSSLELGDSALYFCASSVDRGGTDTQYFGPGTRLTVL.

The chain combines TRBV6-5 with TRBJ2-7; D gene unclear. Germline V gene data show CDR1 as MNHEY and CDR2 as SVGAGI. CDR3 length: 11 residues. Trimming took off 0 bases at V and 5 bases at J, with 2 bases between the two ends. DNA for the CDR3: TGTGCCAGCAGTTACTCTAACGAGCAGTACTTC. Its translation: CASSYSNEQYF.

The chain uses TRBV2 and TRBJ1-1, with 12 bases fitting TRBD1. Germline V gene data show CDR1 as SNHLY and CDR2 as FYNNEI. After removal of 6 bases from V and 11 bases from J, the junction contained 10 bases not matched to a gene. The CDR3 is 14 amino acids. The CDR3 loop is CASSSGTGGKEAFF. Here the CDR3 DNA reads TGTGCCAGCAGCTCTGGGACAGGGGGCAAAGAGGCTTTCTTT.

V usage is TRBV4-2 and J usage is TRBJ2-7; 10 nucleotides agree with TRBD2. The germline V gene encodes CDR1 LGHNA and CDR2 YNFKEQ. The V and J ends lost 0 bases and 4 bases, in that order; junction bases with no gene match: 9. The CDR3 runs 17 residues. CDR3 sequence reads: CASSQDLKREGRYEQYF. The CDR3 DNA reads as TGTGCCAGCAGCCAAGATTTGAAGCGGGAGGGCCGGTACGAGCAGTACTTC.

This clone was counted once. The rearrangement uses TRBV6-5 and TRBJ1-1; the D gene is possibly TRBD1 (5 bases). The germline gives CDR1 MNHEY, CDR2 SVGAGI. The CDR3 sequence is 15 residues long. V was clipped by 5 bases and J by 0 bases, with 13 bases between them. CDR3 protein: CASSGADWVNTEAFF. As DNA, the CDR3 is TGTGCCAGCAGTGGGGCGGATTGGGTGAACACTGAAGCTTTCTTT.

In this sample, this clone turned up once. The chain carries TRBV19 and TRBJ1-5; D is unclear. V lost 1 base and J 4 bases, leaving 5 bases between the germline ends. This CDR3 region has 13 residues. Germline assignment: CDR1 LNHDA and CDR2 SQIVND (reference sequence). The CDR3 spells CASSIAGNQPQHF. For the CDR3, the DNA is TGTGCCAGTAGTATAGCCGGTAATCAGCCCCAGCATTTT. Full variable domain (outside the CDR3, taken from reference TRBV19 and TRBJ1-5): DGGITQSPKYLFRKEGQNVTLSCEQNLNHDAMYWYRQDPGQGLRLIYYSQIVNDFQKGDIAEGYSVSREKKESFPLTVTSAQKNPTAFYLCASSIAGNQPQHFGDGTRLSIL.

The chain has TRBV19 and TRBJ1-1; TRBD1 might be the D (6 bases). The germline V gene has CDR1 LNHDA and CDR2 SQIVND (reference sequence). The CDR3 length is 12 residues. Deletions cut 6 bases from V and 7 bases from J, with 12 bases between. The CDR3 bases are TGTGCCAGTAGCTACAGGGCCGGTGAAGCTTTCTTT. This codes for CASSYRAGEAFF.

This chain uses TRBV7-9 with TRBJ2-1; no reliable D call. The CDR3 is 12 residues long. V was pared by 4 bases and J by 5 bases, with 6 bases between. CDR1 SEHNR and CDR2 FQNEAQ come from the germline V gene (reference sequence). The CDR3 reads CASSSGDNEQFF. The CDR3 nucleotides read TGTGCCAGCAGCTCCGGTGACAATGAGCAGTTCTTC.

CDR3 residues: CASSPQGSSYEQYF. CDR3 nucleotides: TGTGCCAGCAGTCCCCAGGGTAGTTCCTACGAGCAGTACTTC. The chain recombines TRBV28 with TRBJ2-7, with D possibly TRBD1 on 5 matching bases. V was trimmed by 5 bases and J by 1 base, leaving 12 bases between them. Germline V CDR1 and CDR2: MDHEN, SYDVKM. This CDR3 is built from 14 residues.

This rearrangement joins TRBV19 to TRBJ2-7, with 8 bases that match TRBD1. The CDR3 totals 15 residues. The germline V gene encodes CDR1 LNHDA and CDR2 SQIVND (reference sequence). The ends lost 3 bases at V and 2 bases at J; junction bases unmatched: 6. CDR3 coding DNA: TGTGCCAGTAGTATTTCCGGACAGGGTACCTACGAGCAGTACTTC. It encodes CASSISGQGTYEQYF.

This chain links TRBV5-1 with TRBJ2-3, with TRBD2 identical over 10 bases. CDR1 and CDR2 (germline): SGHRS, YFSETQ. J was trimmed by 4 bases and V by 2 bases; bases with no gene match: 10. This CDR3 region has 17 residues. CDR3 in amino acids: CASSLGSVAGGSDTQYF. The CDR3 DNA is TGCGCCAGCAGCTTAGGATCGGTAGCGGGAGGATCAGATACGCAGTATTTT. Looking up the rest from reference TRBV5-1 and TRBJ2-3 gives the full variable domain: KAGVTQTPRYLIKTRGQQVTLSCSPISGHRSVSWYQQTPGQGLQFLFEYFSETQRNKGNFPGRFSGRQFSNSRSEMNVSTLELGDSALYLCASSLGSVAGGSDTQYFGPGTRLTVL.

The CDR3 protein is CASSRAYGYTF. The DNA for the CDR3 is TGTGCCAGCAGCCGAGCCTATGGCTACACCTTC. This chain links TRBV11-2 with TRBJ1-2; the D is unclear. Trimming took off 5 bases at V and 4 bases at J, with 5 bases between the two ends. CDR1 and CDR2 from the germline V gene are SGHAT and FQNNGV. This CDR3 is 11 amino acids long.

The CDR3 DNA sequence: TGTGCCAGCAGCTCGGGCGAATCCGGCAGGGGCTATGGCTACACCTTC. It encodes CASSSGESGRGYGYTF. The V gene is TRBV5-4, the J gene TRBJ1-2; possible D gene TRBD1, 6 bases. Trimming pared 3 bases from V and 4 bases from J, leaving 19 bases between. The length of the CDR3 is 16 residues. Germline V gives CDR1 SGHNT, CDR2 YYREEE (reference sequence).

This chain links TRBV5-4 with TRBJ1-2; 7 bases align to TRBD1. The CDR3 has 13 residues. V was clipped by 4 bases and J by 8 bases; unmatched bases: 8. Germline V lookup: CDR1 SGHNT, CDR2 YYREEE (reference sequence). Here the CDR3 DNA reads TGTGCCAGCAGCGTTGCAGGGGGAGGCGGCTACACCTTC. Amino acids: CASSVAGGGGYTF.

The rearrangement joins TRBV4-3 to TRBJ2-1, with TRBD2 matching 8 bases. The ends lost 0 bases at V and 6 bases at J; junction bases unmatched: 16. CDR3 length equals 19 residues. CDR1 LGHNA and CDR2 YSLEER come from the germline V gene. The CDR3 DNA reads as TGCGCCAGCAGCCAAGATAACTTCGGAGGTAGCGGGATATTCAATGAGCAGTTCTTC. Translating gives CASSQDNFGGSGIFNEQFF.

The V gene is TRBV19, the J gene TRBJ2-3; D uncertain. V gave up 0 bases and J gave up 2 bases, with 6 bases separating them. The CDR3 consists of 14 residues. Germline V gene sequence: CDR1 LNHDA, CDR2 SQIVND (reference sequence). The chain's CDR3 is CASSIDTATDTQYF. Written as DNA, the CDR3 is TGTGCCAGTAGTATAGATACAGCCACAGATACGCAGTATTTT.

The chain combines TRBV6-5 with TRBJ1-4; D perhaps matches TRBD1 (5 bases). This CDR3 has 15 amino acids. CDR1 and CDR2 from the germline V gene are MNHEY and SVGAGI. Trimming left V 5 bases short and J 8 bases short, with 18 bases between. CDR3 bases: TGTGCCAGCAGTATAGGAAGACAGCGGGGAGAAAAACTGTTTTTT. Translated, it gives CASSIGRQRGEKLFF.

The chain has TRBV7-8 and TRBJ2-7; 9 nucleotides agree with TRBD2. Germline lookup yields CDR1 SGHVS and CDR2 FQNEAQ. This CDR3 has 15 amino acids. V shed 2 bases, J shed 4 bases, and the junction held 6 bases outside the gene matches. This CDR3 reads CASSLLRLAGYEQYF. Written as DNA, the CDR3 is TGTGCCAGCAGCTTACTACGGCTAGCGGGATACGAGCAGTACTTC.

The genes are TRBV5-1 and TRBJ2-7; perhaps TRBD1 as D (5 bases). The germline CDR1 and CDR2 sequences are SGHRS and YFSETQ. V gave up 2 bases and J gave up 2 bases, with 17 bases separating them. This CDR3 contains 16 residues. In DNA form, the CDR3 reads TGCGCCAGCAGCTTTGGTTTACTGGGGCCAGCCTACGAGCAGTACTTC. Amino acid sequence: CASSFGLLGPAYEQYF.

The chain uses TRBV6-4 and TRBJ1-5; a weak D match, TRBD1 (6 bases). Germline loops: CDR1 MRHNA, CDR2 SNTAGT. V shed 2 bases and J shed 9 bases, with 35 bases lying between them. This CDR3 is 21 amino acids long. CDR3 sequence: CASSDGSGPASGVRCITPQHF. The DNA for the CDR3 is TGTGCCAGCAGTGACGGGTCAGGGCCAGCGTCAGGGGTGCGGTGCATCACGCCCCAGCATTTT.

The chain couples TRBV6-1 to TRBJ2-7; D gene ambiguous. The CDR3 is 13 residues long. Germline loops: CDR1 MNHNS, CDR2 SASEGT. The V gene lost 3 bases and the J gene lost 0 bases, with 6 bases spanning the gap. CDR3 sequence reads: CASSDRFSYEQYF. As DNA, the CDR3 is TGTGCCAGCAGTGACAGGTTCTCCTACGAGCAGTACTTC.

The chain is built from TRBV4-2 and TRBJ1-4; D remains unclear. The CDR3 length is 16 residues. Germline V gives CDR1 LGHNA, CDR2 YNFKEQ. V was clipped by 0 bases and J by 0 bases, with 8 bases between them. The CDR3 DNA reads TGTGCCAGCAGCCAAGATCGGGTTGCAACTAATGAAAAACTGTTTTTT. Its protein product is CASSQDRVATNEKLFF.